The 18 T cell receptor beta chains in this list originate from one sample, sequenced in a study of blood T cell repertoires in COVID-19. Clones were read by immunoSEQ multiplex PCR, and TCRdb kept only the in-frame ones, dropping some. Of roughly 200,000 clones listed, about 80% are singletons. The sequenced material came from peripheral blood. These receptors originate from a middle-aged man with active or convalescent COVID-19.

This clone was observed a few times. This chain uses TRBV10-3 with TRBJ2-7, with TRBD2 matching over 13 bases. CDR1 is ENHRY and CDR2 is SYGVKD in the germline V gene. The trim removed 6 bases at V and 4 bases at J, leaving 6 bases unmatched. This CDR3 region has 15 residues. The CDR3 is CAISPGTSGDYEQYF. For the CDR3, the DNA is TGTGCCATCAGCCCTGGGACTAGCGGGGATTACGAGCAGTACTTC.

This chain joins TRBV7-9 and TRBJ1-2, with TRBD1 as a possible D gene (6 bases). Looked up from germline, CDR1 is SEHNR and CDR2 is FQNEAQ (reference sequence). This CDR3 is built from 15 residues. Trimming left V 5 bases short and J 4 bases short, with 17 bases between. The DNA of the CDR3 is TGTGCCAGCAGCCCCTCCGGGACACCAATCTATGGCTACACCTTC. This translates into CASSPSGTPIYGYTF.

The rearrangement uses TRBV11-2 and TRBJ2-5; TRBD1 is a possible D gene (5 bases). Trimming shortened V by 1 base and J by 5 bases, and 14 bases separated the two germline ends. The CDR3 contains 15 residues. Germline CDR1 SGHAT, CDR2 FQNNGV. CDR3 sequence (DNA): TGTGCCAGCAGCTTAGTAGGGGCCCAGAGGGAGACCCAGTACTTC. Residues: CASSLVGAQRETQYF.

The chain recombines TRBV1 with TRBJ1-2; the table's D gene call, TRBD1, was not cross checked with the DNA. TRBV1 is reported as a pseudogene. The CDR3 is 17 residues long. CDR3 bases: TGCACCAGCAGCCAACAGGACAGGGCCGGCAGTAGCTATGGCTACACCTTC. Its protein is CTSSQQDRAGSSYGYTF.

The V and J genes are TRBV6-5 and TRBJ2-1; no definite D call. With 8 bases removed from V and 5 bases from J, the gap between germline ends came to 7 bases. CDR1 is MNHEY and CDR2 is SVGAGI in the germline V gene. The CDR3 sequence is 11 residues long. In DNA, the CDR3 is TGTGCCAGCCGCCGGGACAATGAGCAGTTCTTC. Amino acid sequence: CASRRDNEQFF.

The CDR3 sequence is CATSRLRTGADTQYF. The CDR3 bases are TGTGCCACCAGCAGGCTTCGTACAGGGGCAGATACGCAGTATTTT. This sequence joins TRBV15 and TRBJ2-3; TRBD1 matches at 7 bases. Germline lookup yields CDR1 LNHNV and CDR2 YYDKDF (reference sequence). V gave up 3 bases and J gave up 4 bases; unmatched junction bases: 7. The CDR3 covers 15 residues.

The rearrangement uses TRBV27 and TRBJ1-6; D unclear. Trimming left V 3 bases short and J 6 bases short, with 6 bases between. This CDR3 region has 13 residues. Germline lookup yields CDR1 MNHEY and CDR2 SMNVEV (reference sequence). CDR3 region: CASSFGFNSPLHF. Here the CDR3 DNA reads TGTGCCAGCAGTTTCGGTTTTAATTCACCCCTCCACTTT.

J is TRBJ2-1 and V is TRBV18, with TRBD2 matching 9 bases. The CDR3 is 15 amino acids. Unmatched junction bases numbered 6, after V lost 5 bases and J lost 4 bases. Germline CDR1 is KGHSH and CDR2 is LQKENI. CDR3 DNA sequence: TGTGCCAGCTCATCAATAGCGGGGGAATACAATGAGCAGTTCTTC. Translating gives CASSSIAGEYNEQFF.

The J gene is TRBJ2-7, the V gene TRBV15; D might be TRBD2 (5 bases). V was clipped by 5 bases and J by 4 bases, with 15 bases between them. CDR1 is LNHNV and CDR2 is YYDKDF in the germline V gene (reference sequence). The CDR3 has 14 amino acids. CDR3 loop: CATSPQAAGYEQYF. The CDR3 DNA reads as TGTGCCACCAGCCCCCAAGCGGCGGGTTACGAGCAGTACTTC.

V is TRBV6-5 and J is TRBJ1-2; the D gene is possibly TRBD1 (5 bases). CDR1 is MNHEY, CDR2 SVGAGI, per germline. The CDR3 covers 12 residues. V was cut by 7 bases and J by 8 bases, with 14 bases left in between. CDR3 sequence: CASISQGRGYTF. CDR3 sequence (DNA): TGTGCCAGCATAAGTCAGGGAAGAGGCTACACCTTC.

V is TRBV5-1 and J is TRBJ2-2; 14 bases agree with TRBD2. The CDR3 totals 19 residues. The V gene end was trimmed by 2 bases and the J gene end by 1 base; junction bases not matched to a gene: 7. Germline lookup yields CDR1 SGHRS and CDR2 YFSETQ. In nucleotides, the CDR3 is TGCGCCAGCAGCTTTGGTGGACTAGCGGGGGGCAAGAACACCGGGGAGCTGTTTTTT. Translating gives CASSFGGLAGGKNTGELFF.

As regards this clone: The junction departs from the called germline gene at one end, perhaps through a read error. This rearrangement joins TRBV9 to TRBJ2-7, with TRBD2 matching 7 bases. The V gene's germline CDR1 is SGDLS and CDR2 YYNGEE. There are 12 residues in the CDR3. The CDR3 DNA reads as TGCGGGGGGAATACGGAAGCCTACGAGCAGTACTTC. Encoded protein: CGGNTEAYEQYF.

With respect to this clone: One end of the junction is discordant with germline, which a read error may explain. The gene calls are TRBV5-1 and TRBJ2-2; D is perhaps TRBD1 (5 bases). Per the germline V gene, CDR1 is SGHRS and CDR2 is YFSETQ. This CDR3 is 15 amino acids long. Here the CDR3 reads CASTLGQGNTGELFF. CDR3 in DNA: TGCGCCAGCACCTTGGGGCAGGGGAACACCGGGGAGCTGTTTTTT.

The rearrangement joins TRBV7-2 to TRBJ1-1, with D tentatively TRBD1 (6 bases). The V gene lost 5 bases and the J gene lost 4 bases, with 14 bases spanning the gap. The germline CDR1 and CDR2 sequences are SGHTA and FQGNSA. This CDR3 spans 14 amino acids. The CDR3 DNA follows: TGTGCCAGCAGCCTGGGACATACGGGCACTGAAGCTTTCTTT. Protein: CASSLGHTGTEAFF.

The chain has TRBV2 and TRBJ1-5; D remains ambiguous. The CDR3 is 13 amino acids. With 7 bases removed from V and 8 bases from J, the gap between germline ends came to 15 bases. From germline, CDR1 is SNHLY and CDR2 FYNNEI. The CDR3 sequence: CASKRVLGEPQHF. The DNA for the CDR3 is TGTGCCAGCAAGAGGGTCCTCGGAGAGCCCCAGCATTTT.

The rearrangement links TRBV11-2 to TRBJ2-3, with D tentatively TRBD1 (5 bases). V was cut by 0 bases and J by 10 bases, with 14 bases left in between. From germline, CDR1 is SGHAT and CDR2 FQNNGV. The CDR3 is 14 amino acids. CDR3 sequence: CASSLEGARYAQYF. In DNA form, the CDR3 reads TGTGCCAGCAGCTTAGAAGGGGCCAGATATGCGCAGTATTTT. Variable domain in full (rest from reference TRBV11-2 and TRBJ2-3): EAGVAQSPRYKIIEKRQSVAFWCNPISGHATLYWYQQILGQGPKLLIQFQNNGVVDDSQLPKDRFSAERLKGVDSTLKIQPAKLEDSAVYLCASSLEGARYAQYFGPGTRLTVL.

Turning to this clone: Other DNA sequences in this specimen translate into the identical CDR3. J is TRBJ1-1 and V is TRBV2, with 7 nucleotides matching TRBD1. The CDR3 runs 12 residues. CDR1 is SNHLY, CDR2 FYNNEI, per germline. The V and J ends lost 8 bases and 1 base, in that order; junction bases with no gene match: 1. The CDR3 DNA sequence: TGTGCCAGCCGACAGGGGAACACTGAAGCTTTCTTT. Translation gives CASRQGNTEAFF.

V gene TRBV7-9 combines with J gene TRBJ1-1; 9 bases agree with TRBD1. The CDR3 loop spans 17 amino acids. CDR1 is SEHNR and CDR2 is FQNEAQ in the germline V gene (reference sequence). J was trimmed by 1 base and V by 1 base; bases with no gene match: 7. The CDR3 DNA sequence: TGTGCCAGCAGCTTAGATACACCGGGACAGGGGAACACTGAAGCTTTCTTT. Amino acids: CASSLDTPGQGNTEAFF.